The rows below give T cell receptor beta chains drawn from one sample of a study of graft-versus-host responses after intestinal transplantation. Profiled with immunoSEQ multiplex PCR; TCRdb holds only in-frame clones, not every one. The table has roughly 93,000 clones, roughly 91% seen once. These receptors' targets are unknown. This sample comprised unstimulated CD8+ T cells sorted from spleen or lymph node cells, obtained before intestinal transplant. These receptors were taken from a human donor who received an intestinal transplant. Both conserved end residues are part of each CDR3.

CASSTAAGKANEQFF TRBJ2-1 TRBV13
CASSLGTGGSSIQYF TRBJ2-4 TRBV27
CASSQVRAPSTDTQYF TRBJ2-3 TRBV4-3
CAHGLADGELFF TRBJ2-2 TRBV7-3
CASSEALGLAGGYEQYF TRBJ2-7 TRBV2
CASSFSGNYGYTF TRBJ1-2 TRBV27
CASRTPRDSNQPQHF TRBJ1-5 TRBV5-1
CASSFWRENTDTQYF TRBJ2-3 TRBV5-5
CASSFGLFYEQYF TRBJ2-7 TRBV27
CAWSPRESRIWANVLTF TRBJ2-6 TRBV30